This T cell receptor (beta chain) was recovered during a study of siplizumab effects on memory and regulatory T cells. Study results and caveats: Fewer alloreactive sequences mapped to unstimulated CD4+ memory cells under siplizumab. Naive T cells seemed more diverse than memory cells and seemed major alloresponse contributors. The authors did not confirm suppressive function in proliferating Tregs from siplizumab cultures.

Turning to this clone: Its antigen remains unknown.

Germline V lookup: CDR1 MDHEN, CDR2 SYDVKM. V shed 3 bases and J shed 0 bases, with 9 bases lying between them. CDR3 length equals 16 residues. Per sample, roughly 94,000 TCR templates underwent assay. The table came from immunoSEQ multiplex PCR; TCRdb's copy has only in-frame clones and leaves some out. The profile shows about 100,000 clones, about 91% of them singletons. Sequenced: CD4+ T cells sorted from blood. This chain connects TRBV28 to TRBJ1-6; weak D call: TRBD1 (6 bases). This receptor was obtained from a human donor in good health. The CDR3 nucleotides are TGTGCCAGCAGTTTCAGGGGTTTCTCCTATAATTCACCCCTCCACTTT. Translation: CASSFRGFSYNSPLHF.